Listed below are T cell receptor beta chains from one sample, sequenced in a study of T-cell memory formation after mild COVID-19. Each CDR3 protein gets one entry after TCRdb re-called the 5' RACE reads with MiXCR. The sample lists 160,000 or so distinct CDR3 sequences, less than 40% occurring once. The sequencing sample was made of PBMCs or a T cell subset sorted from them (not recorded which). Receptor source: an adult woman who had mild COVID-19 (a few samples of this study predate the infection). Cell type and time point are not known. The CDR3 runs from the conserved cysteine through the conserved F or W. The D gene is left open where the match is weak. The listing skips clone size in some rows; elsewhere it reads once, few, many or a size class.

clone_size: few
v_call: TRBV5-1
cdr3_length: 15
d_call: TRBD1
j_call: TRBJ2-5
cdr3_nt: TGCGCCAGCAGCTTGTATCAGGGGGACCAAGAGACCCAGTACTTC
cdr3_aa: CASSLYQGDQETQYF

clone_size: few
v_call: TRBV12-3/TRBV12-4
cdr3_length: 12
d_call: NA
j_call: TRBJ1-4
cdr3_nt: TGTGCCAGCAGTCAGGCTGGGGAAAAACTGTTTTTT
cdr3_aa: CASSQAGEKLFF

clone_size: many
v_call: TRBV3-1
cdr3_length: 15
d_call: NA
j_call: TRBJ2-4
cdr3_nt: TGTGCCAGCAGCCCAAAGGGGCTCGGCGGAAACATTCAGTACTTC
cdr3_aa: CASSPKGLGGNIQYF

clone_size: NA
v_call: TRBV11-1
cdr3_length: 13
d_call: NA
j_call: TRBJ2-7
cdr3_nt: TGTGCCAGCAGCTTACACCTTCAGGACGAGCAGTACTTC
cdr3_aa: CASSLHLQDEQYF

clone_size: NA
v_call: TRBV27
cdr3_length: 11
d_call: NA
j_call: TRBJ2-5
cdr3_nt: TGTGCCAGCACCCACGGAGAGACCCAGTACTTC
cdr3_aa: CASTHGETQYF

clone_size: few
v_call: TRBV7-8
cdr3_length: 15
d_call: TRBD1
j_call: TRBJ2-2
cdr3_nt: TGTGCCAGCAGCTTCGAGGGGGCCCGTACCGGGGAGCTGTTTTTT
cdr3_aa: CASSFEGARTGELFF

clone_size: NA
v_call: TRBV7-2
cdr3_length: 16
d_call: NA
j_call: TRBJ2-1
cdr3_nt: TGTGCCAGCAGCTTGGAGGGGGCTCTAACCTACAATGAGCAGTTCTTC
cdr3_aa: CASSLEGALTYNEQFF

clone_size: few
v_call: TRBV11-3
cdr3_length: 16
d_call: NA
j_call: TRBJ2-5
cdr3_nt: TGTGCCAGCAGCTTAGGCGCGGGGGCGAGTGGAGAGACCCAGTACTTC
cdr3_aa: CASSLGAGASGETQYF

clone_size: NA
v_call: TRBV12-3/TRBV12-4
cdr3_length: 15
d_call: NA
j_call: TRBJ2-3
cdr3_nt: TGTGCCAGCACCCCCGGTTTTATCGGAACAGGTACGCAGTATTTT
cdr3_aa: CASTPGFIGTGTQYF

clone_size: NA
v_call: TRBV14
cdr3_length: 13
d_call: NA
j_call: TRBJ1-1
cdr3_nt: TGTGCCAGCAGCCAACAGGGGAACACTGAAGCTTTCTTT
cdr3_aa: CASSQQGNTEAFF

clone_size: few
v_call: TRBV20-1
cdr3_length: 16
d_call: TRBD1
j_call: TRBJ1-6
cdr3_nt: TGCAGTGCTCTCGGACAGGGGAGCTCCTATAATTCACCCCTCCACTTT
cdr3_aa: CSALGQGSSYNSPLHF

clone_size: NA
v_call: TRBV9
cdr3_length: 15
d_call: TRBD2
j_call: TRBJ2-1
cdr3_nt: TGTGCCAGTTCAACCGGGACTAGCGGGAGAGGGGAGCAGTTCTTC
cdr3_aa: CASSTGTSGRGEQFF

clone_size: few
v_call: TRBV5-1
cdr3_length: 18
d_call: TRBD1
j_call: TRBJ2-7
cdr3_nt: TGCGCCAGCAGCTCCACCGGGACAGGATATAGGAGCTCCTACGAGCAGTACTTC
cdr3_aa: CASSSTGTGYRSSYEQYF

clone_size: NA
v_call: TRBV11-1
cdr3_length: 15
d_call: TRBD1
j_call: TRBJ2-5
cdr3_nt: TGTGCCAGCAGCTTAGCGGACAGGGGGTCGGAGACCCAGTACTTC
cdr3_aa: CASSLADRGSETQYF

clone_size: NA
v_call: TRBV30
cdr3_length: 14
d_call: NA
j_call: TRBJ2-1
cdr3_nt: TGTGCCTGGAGCTGGCGCAATTCCTACAATGAGCAGTTCTTC
cdr3_aa: CAWSWRNSYNEQFF

clone_size: few
v_call: TRBV4-2
cdr3_length: 12
d_call: NA
j_call: TRBJ2-3
cdr3_nt: TGTGCCAGCAGCCAAGTCGGGGATACGCAGTATTTT
cdr3_aa: CASSQVGDTQYF

clone_size: few
v_call: TRBV7-9
cdr3_length: 13
d_call: NA
j_call: TRBJ1-4
cdr3_nt: TGTGCCAGCAGCTTACACTTTAATGAAAAACTGTTTTTT
cdr3_aa: CASSLHFNEKLFF

clone_size: NA
v_call: TRBV4-1
cdr3_length: 15
d_call: NA
j_call: TRBJ1-1
cdr3_nt: TGCGCCAGCAGCCGGGGAGAAGGACCCAACACTGAAGCTTTCTTT
cdr3_aa: CASSRGEGPNTEAFF

clone_size: NA
v_call: TRBV10-3
cdr3_length: 16
d_call: TRBD2
j_call: TRBJ2-3
cdr3_nt: TGTGCCATCAGTGACATAGCGGGGGGGCAAACAGATACGCAGTATTTT
cdr3_aa: CAISDIAGGQTDTQYF

clone_size: many
v_call: TRBV24-1
cdr3_length: 12
d_call: NA
j_call: TRBJ2-1
cdr3_nt: TGTGCCACCAGTGATACTCGACAGTTACGGTTCTTC
cdr3_aa: CATSDTRQLRFF

clone_size: few
v_call: TRBV5-5
cdr3_length: 12
d_call: NA
j_call: TRBJ2-2
cdr3_nt: TGTGCCAGCAGCTTTGAATCCGGGGAGCTGTTTTTT
cdr3_aa: CASSFESGELFF

clone_size: few
v_call: TRBV3-1
cdr3_length: 16
d_call: TRBD1
j_call: TRBJ2-1
cdr3_nt: TGTGCCAGCAGCCAAGAAACCGGGACAGTCTACAATGAGCAGTTCTTC
cdr3_aa: CASSQETGTVYNEQFF

clone_size: NA
v_call: TRBV2
cdr3_length: 13
d_call: NA
j_call: TRBJ1-1
cdr3_nt: TGTGCCAGCAACAGAGGGGCAGTCACTGAAGCTTTCTTT
cdr3_aa: CASNRGAVTEAFF

clone_size: NA
v_call: TRBV4-2
cdr3_length: 15
d_call: NA
j_call: TRBJ2-5
cdr3_nt: TGTGCCAGCAGCCAAGCCTCGGGATTCAAGGAGACCCAGTACTTC
cdr3_aa: CASSQASGFKETQYF

clone_size: few
v_call: TRBV20-1
cdr3_length: 16
d_call: TRBD2
j_call: TRBJ2-3
cdr3_nt: TGCAGTGCGGCATGGACTAGCGGTACTAGCACAGATACGCAGTATTTT
cdr3_aa: CSAAWTSGTSTDTQYF

clone_size: NA
v_call: TRBV7-9
cdr3_length: 17
d_call: TRBD1
j_call: TRBJ2-3
cdr3_nt: TGTGCCAGCAGCCCACGCCCGGGACAGGGATACACAGATACGCAGTATTTT
cdr3_aa: CASSPRPGQGYTDTQYF

clone_size: few
v_call: TRBV3-1
cdr3_length: 14
d_call: NA
j_call: TRBJ2-1
cdr3_nt: TGTGCCAGCAGCCAAGAAGGTGCCCACAATGAGCAGTTCTTC
cdr3_aa: CASSQEGAHNEQFF

clone_size: NA
v_call: TRBV7-3
cdr3_length: 14
d_call: NA
j_call: TRBJ2-1
cdr3_nt: TGTGCCAGCAGCCCGAGGGGCTTGAACAATGAGCAGTTCTTC
cdr3_aa: CASSPRGLNNEQFF

clone_size: NA
v_call: TRBV18
cdr3_length: 12
d_call: NA
j_call: TRBJ2-1
cdr3_nt: TGTGCCAGCTCACCCCGGGACAATGAGCAGTTCTTC
cdr3_aa: CASSPRDNEQFF

clone_size: NA
v_call: TRBV4-2
cdr3_length: 14
d_call: NA
j_call: TRBJ1-2
cdr3_nt: TGTGCCAGCAGCCTGGAACCTGGATCCGATGGCTACACCTTC
cdr3_aa: CASSLEPGSDGYTF

clone_size: NA
v_call: TRBV7-9
cdr3_length: 15
d_call: TRBD1
j_call: TRBJ2-7
cdr3_nt: TGTGCCAGCAGTCCCGACAGGGGGTTCTCCTACGAGCAGTACTTC
cdr3_aa: CASSPDRGFSYEQYF

clone_size: NA
v_call: TRBV14
cdr3_length: 15
d_call: TRBD1
j_call: TRBJ1-6
cdr3_nt: TGTGCCAGCAGCCAATCAGGGGGGCACAATTCACCCCTCCACTTT
cdr3_aa: CASSQSGGHNSPLHF

clone_size: few
v_call: TRBV20-1
cdr3_length: 13
d_call: NA
j_call: TRBJ1-1
cdr3_nt: TGCAGTGCCCCCGAACAGGGGAACACTGAAGCTTTCTTT
cdr3_aa: CSAPEQGNTEAFF

clone_size: NA
v_call: TRBV29-1
cdr3_length: 13
d_call: TRBD2
j_call: TRBJ2-7
cdr3_nt: TGCAGCGCGGCCGGGGGGGGGAACTACGAGCAGTACTTC
cdr3_aa: CSAAGGGNYEQYF

clone_size: NA
v_call: TRBV7-2
cdr3_length: 14
d_call: NA
j_call: TRBJ1-2
cdr3_nt: TGTGCCAGCAGCTCCTGGGACGGAGCGTCTGGCTACACCTTC
cdr3_aa: CASSSWDGASGYTF

clone_size: NA
v_call: TRBV20-1
cdr3_length: 14
d_call: TRBD1
j_call: TRBJ2-7
cdr3_nt: TGCAGTGCTAGTAGGGGACAGGCATCCTACGAGCAGTACTTC
cdr3_aa: CSASRGQASYEQYF

clone_size: NA
v_call: TRBV7-9
cdr3_length: 15
d_call: TRBD1
j_call: TRBJ2-3
cdr3_nt: TGTGCCAGTACAAGGGACAGGGAGTTAACAGATACGCAGTATTTT
cdr3_aa: CASTRDRELTDTQYF

clone_size: NA
v_call: TRBV7-9
cdr3_length: 14
d_call: NA
j_call: TRBJ2-7
cdr3_nt: TGTGCCAGCAGCTTAGCACAGAACTCCTACGAGCAGTACTTC
cdr3_aa: CASSLAQNSYEQYF

clone_size: NA
v_call: TRBV13
cdr3_length: 16
d_call: NA
j_call: TRBJ2-3
cdr3_nt: TGTGCCAGCAGCCCTAGTGGGGGGACTAGCACAGATACGCAGTATTTT
cdr3_aa: CASSPSGGTSTDTQYF

clone_size: NA
v_call: TRBV7-7
cdr3_length: 15
d_call: TRBD2
j_call: TRBJ2-3
cdr3_nt: TGTGCCAGCAGCTTGACTAGCGGGGACACAGATACGCAGTATTTT
cdr3_aa: CASSLTSGDTDTQYF

clone_size: NA
v_call: TRBV4-3
cdr3_length: 14
d_call: NA
j_call: TRBJ1-5
cdr3_nt: TGCGCCAGCAGCCACGACCGCCGCAATCAGCCCCAGCATTTT
cdr3_aa: CASSHDRRNQPQHF

clone_size: NA
v_call: TRBV7-8
cdr3_length: 15
d_call: NA
j_call: TRBJ1-4
cdr3_nt: TGTGCCAGCACCCACGATCGGGGCATGGGAGAAAAACTGTTTTTT
cdr3_aa: CASTHDRGMGEKLFF

clone_size: NA
v_call: TRBV29-1
cdr3_length: 15
d_call: NA
j_call: TRBJ2-2
cdr3_nt: TGCAGCGTTTCGCCGGAAAGGGCCATGAGCGGGGAGCTGTTTTTT
cdr3_aa: CSVSPERAMSGELFF

clone_size: NA
v_call: TRBV6-2/TRBV6-3
cdr3_length: 15
d_call: NA
j_call: TRBJ2-5
cdr3_nt: TGTGCCAGCAGTTCCACTCAGGCGGGCCAAGAGACCCAGTACTTC
cdr3_aa: CASSSTQAGQETQYF

clone_size: NA
v_call: TRBV2
cdr3_length: 15
d_call: TRBD2
j_call: TRBJ2-7
cdr3_nt: TGTGCCAGCAGGGTTAGCGGGGGCCTCTACTACGAGCAGTACTTC
cdr3_aa: CASRVSGGLYYEQYF

clone_size: NA
v_call: TRBV7-9
cdr3_length: 13
d_call: TRBD1
j_call: TRBJ2-7
cdr3_nt: TGTGCCAGTAGGACAGGGGGCTCCTACGAGCAGTACTTC
cdr3_aa: CASRTGGSYEQYF

clone_size: NA
v_call: TRBV9
cdr3_length: 12
d_call: NA
j_call: TRBJ1-2
cdr3_nt: TGTGCCAGCAGCGTAGGCGGATCGTGGCCGAACTTC
cdr3_aa: CASSVGGSWPNF

clone_size: NA
v_call: TRBV4-3
cdr3_length: 13
d_call: NA
j_call: TRBJ1-5
cdr3_nt: TGCGCCAGCAGCCGAGGAGAGGGGAAGCCCCAGCATTTT
cdr3_aa: CASSRGEGKPQHF

clone_size: few
v_call: TRBV18
cdr3_length: 16
d_call: NA
j_call: TRBJ1-5
cdr3_nt: TGTGCCAGCTCACAAACGCCAGGGGTAGCCAATCAGCCCCAGCATTTT
cdr3_aa: CASSQTPGVANQPQHF

clone_size: many
v_call: TRBV5-5
cdr3_length: 13
d_call: NA
j_call: TRBJ2-3
cdr3_nt: TGTGCCAGCAGCTTGGAGAGGACAGATACGCAGTATTTT
cdr3_aa: CASSLERTDTQYF

clone_size: NA
v_call: TRBV7-9
cdr3_length: 16
d_call: TRBD1
j_call: TRBJ1-1
cdr3_nt: TGTGCCAGCAGCCAAATCGGGACAGGGCGGGGGACTGAAGCTTTCTTT
cdr3_aa: CASSQIGTGRGTEAFF

clone_size: NA
v_call: TRBV2
cdr3_length: 15
d_call: TRBD1
j_call: TRBJ1-5
cdr3_nt: TGTGCCAGCAGTACCCAGACAGGGATAGGTCAGCCCCAGCATTTT
cdr3_aa: CASSTQTGIGQPQHF

clone_size: many
v_call: TRBV4-1
cdr3_length: 15
d_call: NA
j_call: TRBJ1-2
cdr3_nt: TGCGCCAGCAGCCAAGATTCAGCGATTAACTATGGCTACACCTTC
cdr3_aa: CASSQDSAINYGYTF

clone_size: many
v_call: TRBV6-5
cdr3_length: 12
d_call: NA
j_call: TRBJ2-7
cdr3_nt: TGTGCCAGCAGTTACTCCTCCTACGAGCAGTACTTC
cdr3_aa: CASSYSSYEQYF

clone_size: NA
v_call: TRBV6-5
cdr3_length: 15
d_call: NA
j_call: TRBJ2-3
cdr3_nt: TGTGCCAGCAGCTCCTTCGGGTGGAGCACAGATACGCAGTATTTT
cdr3_aa: CASSSFGWSTDTQYF

clone_size: NA
v_call: TRBV7-9
cdr3_length: 14
d_call: NA
j_call: TRBJ1-2
cdr3_nt: TGTGCCAGCAGCTTAGGAGGGCAGCCCTATGGCTACACCTTC
cdr3_aa: CASSLGGQPYGYTF

clone_size: few
v_call: TRBV5-1
cdr3_length: 15
d_call: NA
j_call: TRBJ2-2
cdr3_nt: TGCGCCAGCAGCCGGGACATAACGGCCACCGGGGAGCTGTTTTTT
cdr3_aa: CASSRDITATGELFF